Presented here are 5 T cell receptor beta chains from one specimen sequenced in a study of CD8+CD57+ T cells in acquired aplastic anemia. TCR beta VDJ and CDR3 were profiled, and genomic DNA was the template. Using its own MiXCR run on the reads, TCRdb lists one record per CDR3 protein. The data hold 150,000 to 200,000 distinct CDR3 sequences, with 40% to 55% observed a single time. Sequenced input: sorted CD4+, CD8+, or CD8+CD57+ T cells (not recorded which) from PBMCs. The receptors derive from a human donor in good health.

The J gene is TRBJ2-7, the V gene TRBV3-1; D is perhaps TRBD1 (6 bases). The CDR3 is 16 amino acids. Germline CDR1 and CDR2: LGHDT and YNNKEL (reference sequence). V lost 0 bases and J 1 base, leaving 13 bases between the germline ends. The CDR3: CASSQDRDKRSYEQYF. CDR3 sequence (DNA): TGTGCCAGCAGCCAAGACAGGGACAAGCGGTCCTACGAGCAGTACTTC.

The chain uses TRBV20-1 and TRBJ1-2, with TRBD1 matching over 9 bases. This CDR3 region has 11 residues. V dropped 3 bases and J dropped 8; count of bases not matched to a gene: 1. Germline V gives CDR1 DFQATT, CDR2 SNEGSKA (reference sequence). The CDR3 spells CSARDRGGYTF. CDR3 in DNA: TGCAGTGCTAGGGACAGGGGCGGCTACACCTTC.

This chain connects TRBV7-2 to TRBJ2-2, with D possibly TRBD2 on 5 matching bases. V was pared by 6 bases and J by 4 bases, with 12 bases between. Germline CDR1 SGHTA, CDR2 FQGNSA. The CDR3 is 14 residues long. DNA for the CDR3: TGTGCCAGCAGAAGTGAGGGAGTCACCGGGGAGCTGTTTTTT. Translated, it gives CASRSEGVTGELFF.

The chain couples TRBV12-3 or TRBV12-4 to TRBJ1-5; D unresolved. V was clipped by 2 bases and J by 14 bases, with 13 bases between them. CDR3 length: 12 residues. Written as DNA, the CDR3 is TGTGCCAGCAGTTTAACCGGGGTCAATGAGCATTTT. Its translation is CASSLTGVNEHF.

In this sample, this clonotype turned up many times. The chain links TRBV20-1 to TRBJ1-2; D gene unclear. This CDR3 has 11 amino acids. The V end lost 3 bases, the J end lost 4 bases, and 6 bases lay between the germline ends. Germline V gene lookup returns CDR1 DFQATT and CDR2 SNEGSKA (reference sequence). Here the CDR3 reads CSASFTYGYTF. CDR3 bases: TGCAGTGCTAGTTTCACCTATGGCTACACCTTC.